The 7 T cell receptor beta chains below all came from one sample that was sequenced in a study of blood T cell repertoires in COVID-19 (dated by TCRdb to 2020 to 2022). Library creation used the immunoSEQ multiplex PCR assay. In TCRdb, the immuneACCESS table is reduced to in-frame sequences with V and J assigned. These tables do not hold every clone; where another copy was compared, an unresolved V gene accounts for under half, and the others remain unexplained. The sample profile shows 97,000 or so clones; roughly four fifths of them were found once. Of the sample, roughly a tenth falls within the top ten clones. The sample comprised peripheral blood. These receptors came from a man aged 70 or older with acute or convalescent COVID-19.

The chain is built from TRBV11-3 and TRBJ2-3; D gene ambiguous. In germline, CDR1 is SGHNT, CDR2 YENEEA. V lost 0 bases and J lost 4, with 5 bases in between. The CDR3 is 13 residues long. In nucleotides, the CDR3 is TGTGCCAGCAGCTTAGATCGAGCAGATACGCAGTATTTT. It yields the protein CASSLDRADTQYF.

This clone turned up a few times. The V call is TRBV7-9, the J call TRBJ1-5; 9 positions match TRBD1. This CDR3 is 14 amino acids long. Germline CDR1 SEHNR, CDR2 FQNEAQ (reference sequence). Trimming took 4 bases from V and 5 from J; bases not matched to a gene: 3. CDR3 protein: CASSSDRGYQPQHF. CDR3 DNA: TGTGCCAGCAGCTCCGACAGGGGGTATCAGCCCCAGCATTTT.

The V call is TRBV18, the J call TRBJ1-1, with a tentative D call TRBD1 (6 bases). The CDR3 extends over 13 amino acids. Per germline, CDR1 KGHSH and CDR2 LQKENI. Between the trimmed V and J ends, which lost 2 bases and 8 bases, there was a span of 12 bases. The CDR3 bases are TGTGCCAGCTCACCATCCACCGGGACAGAAGCTTTCTTT. It translates to CASSPSTGTEAFF.

V is TRBV10-2 and J is TRBJ2-1; TRBD2 matches 14 bases. The V gene's germline CDR1 is WSHSY and CDR2 SAAADI. Trimming cost V 6 bases and J 6 bases; bases outside gene matches: 4. This CDR3 contains 15 residues. CDR3 protein: CASSTGTSGGNEQFF. CDR3 coding DNA: TGCGCCAGCAGCACCGGGACTAGCGGGGGCAATGAGCAGTTCTTC.

V usage is TRBV7-9 and J usage is TRBJ2-7; TRBD1 aligns across 7 bases. There are 17 residues in the CDR3. J lost 4 bases, V lost 5 bases, and 17 bases had no gene match. CDR1 SEHNR and CDR2 FQNEAQ come from the germline V gene (reference sequence). The CDR3: CASSNGLGQDHSYEQYF. In nucleotides, the CDR3 is TGTGCCAGCAGCAACGGATTAGGACAGGACCATTCGTACGAGCAGTACTTC.

The chain uses TRBV7-2 and TRBJ1-1; 7 bases agree with TRBD1. V dropped 5 bases and J dropped 1; count of bases not matched to a gene: 4. The CDR3 extends over 14 amino acids. The germline gives CDR1 SGHTA, CDR2 FQGNSA. The CDR3 spells CASSPDRENTEAFF. Here the CDR3 DNA reads TGTGCCAGCAGCCCTGACAGGGAGAACACTGAAGCTTTCTTT.

The chain couples TRBV28 to TRBJ1-4; D is unresolved. Germline V gene sequence: CDR1 MDHEN, CDR2 SYDVKM. V was trimmed by 1 base and J by 0 bases, leaving 12 bases between them. This CDR3 is 17 amino acids long. CDR3 nucleotides: TGTGCCAGCAGTTTATCCCCCCTCCGAGCAACTAATGAAAAACTGTTTTTT. Its translation: CASSLSPLRATNEKLFF.